This record concerns one T cell receptor (beta chain) sequence. The CDR3 is 15 amino acids. Trimming took 1 base from V and 0 from J, leaving 6 bases between them. CDR1 and CDR2 (germline): LNHNV, YYDKDF (reference sequence). The sample comes from a study of control samples from healthy donors and cancer patients. Assay used: immunoSEQ multiplex PCR; TCRdb lists only in-frame clones, some missing. The table has roughly 54,000 clones, around 95% seen once; the top ten hold around 1.9%. This chain uses TRBV15 with TRBJ2-2; D is unresolved. Specimen: blood. The clonotype comes from a woman aged 25 to 39 in good health. The CDR3 spells CATSRGGANTGELFF. The DNA for the CDR3 is TGTGCCACCAGCAGAGGTGGTGCGAACACCGGGGAGCTGTTTTTT.